What follows are 23 T cell receptor beta chains derived from one specimen sequenced in a study of T cell clonality in common variable immunodeficiency. No antigens are known for them. Profiling relied on immunoSEQ multiplex PCR, and the TCRdb table lists in-frame clones only, not all of them. The data list about 19,000 clones, none observed once; around 25% falls to the top ten. Study-wide results and caveats: Common variable immunodeficiency TCR beta sequences reportedly had fewer deletions and N-nucleotide insertions.

Sequenced material: peripheral blood mononuclear cells. The receptors come from a human donor with common variable immunodeficiency.

This clone turned up a few times. The sequence runs out 3 residues before the end of the CDR3; the remainder is reconstructed from the germline J gene. The chain joins TRBV30 to TRBJ2-1; 16 bases line up with TRBD2. V gave up 3 bases and J gave up 9 bases; unmatched junction bases: 2. CDR1 and CDR2 (germline): GTSNPN, SVGIG (reference sequence). CDR3 length: 14 residues. The CDR3 region is CAWRGLAGGFEQFF. The covered CDR3 bases are TGTGCCTGGAGGGGACTAGCGGGAGGGTTTGAG.

There are a few counts of this clone. The read ends 3 residues shy of where the CDR3 ends; the end is completed using the germline J gene. The chain uses TRBV7-2 and TRBJ2-7; TRBD1 matches at 7 bases. Germline loops: CDR1 SGHTA, CDR2 FQGNSA. Trimming at V came to 5 bases and at J to 2 bases, leaving 6 bases not matched to a gene. This CDR3 is built from 14 residues. CDR3 amino acids: CASSPRTGTYEQYF. The sequenced part of the CDR3 DNA is TGTGCCAGCAGCCCAAGGACAGGAACCTACGAG.

A word on this clone: The CDR3 end falls 3 residues outside the read, so it is completed with the germline J gene. V gene TRBV18 combines with J gene TRBJ1-2; 10 bases map to TRBD1. CDR1 and CDR2 (germline): KGHSH, LQKENI. CDR3 length: 14 amino acids. CDR3 sequence: CASSPLGQGDGYTF. The CDR3 DNA, read in part, is TGTGCCAGCTCACCACTTGGACAGGGGGACGGC.

About this clone: The read halts 3 residues ahead of the CDR3 end, with the missing end drawn from the germline J gene. The rearrangement links TRBV6-2 or TRBV6-3 to TRBJ1-1; weak D call: TRBD1 (5 bases). Germline lookup yields CDR1 MNHEY and CDR2 SVGEGT. The CDR3 is made up of 14 amino acids. Trimming took 11 bases from V and 1 from J, leaving 17 bases between them. The CDR3 DNA, read in part, is TGTGCCTCAAACCGACAGTCGAGGAACACTGAA. Amino acid sequence: CASNRQSRNTE. From start to end, the CDR3 is CASNRQSRNTEAFF.

This clone was recorded at least ten times. The read ends 3 residues before the CDR3 terminus; that terminus is restored from the germline J gene. The chain couples TRBV10-3 to TRBJ1-5; possible D gene TRBD1, 5 bases. Germline V gene data show CDR1 as ENHRY and CDR2 as SYGVKD. This CDR3 spans 17 amino acids. Trimming stripped 3 bases from V and 0 bases from J, with 15 bases between. The sequenced CDR3 bases are TGTGCCATCAGTGATGGGTTGAAGGGGCGTAGCAATCAGCCC. This sequence encodes CAISDGLKGRSNQP. In full, the CDR3 is CAISDGLKGRSNQPQHF.

The table lists this clone with many counts. Read data end 3 residues before the CDR3 end; the end is taken from the germline J gene. V usage is TRBV5-5 and J usage is TRBJ1-4, with no clear D. V shed 0 bases and J shed 0 bases, with 6 bases lying between them. The CDR3 covers 15 residues. CDR1 is SGHKS and CDR2 is YYEKEE in the germline V gene (reference sequence). Here the CDR3 reads CASSLDTTTNEKLFF. Partial CDR3 DNA: TGTGCCAGCAGCTTGGACACCACAACTAATGAAAAA. The full variable domain, in which reference TRBV5-5 and TRBJ1-4 provide the parts outside the CDR3, is DAGVTQSPTHLIKTRGQQVTLRCSPISGHKSVSWYQQVLGQGPQFIFQYYEKEERGRGNFPDRFSARQFPNYSSELNVNALLLGDSALYLCASSLDTTTNEKLFFGSGTQLSVL.

This clone was counted a few times. The part of the CDR3 DNA that was read is TGTGCCAGTAGTATGTATTCTAAGGGC. This translates into CASSMYSKG. The entire CDR3 is CASSMYSKGYTF. The chain couples TRBV19 to TRBJ1-2; D is unresolved. The CDR3 is cut off 3 residues early in the read; its end comes from the germline J gene. The CDR3 loop spans 12 amino acids. From germline, CDR1 is LNHDA and CDR2 SQIVND (reference sequence).

This clone was recorded at least ten times. The sequenced fragment ends 3 residues before the CDR3 boundary, so the rest is inferred from the germline J gene. The chain carries TRBV29-1 and TRBJ2-3; 8 bases align to TRBD2. V was clipped by 7 bases and J by 1 base; unmatched bases: 7. The CDR3 totals 14 residues. The V gene's germline CDR1 is SQVTM and CDR2 ANQGSEA. CDR3 bases read: TGCAGCGCGCCTACACTAGCGGGCACAGATACG. Encoded protein: CSAPTLAGTDT. The complete CDR3 sequence is CSAPTLAGTDTQYF.

This clone was detected a few times. The observed sequence ends 3 residues before the CDR3 terminus, with the missing tail filled in from the germline J gene. The chain links TRBV13 to TRBJ1-4; 10 nucleotides line up with TRBD1. This CDR3 comprises 16 residues. J was trimmed by 6 bases and V by 4 bases; bases with no gene match: 8. Per germline, CDR1 PRHDT and CDR2 FYEKMQ (reference sequence). CDR3 DNA, as far as it was read: TGTGCCAGCAGCTGGAACCGGGACAGGGGTCATGAAAAA. Translation gives CASSWNRDRGHEK. The full CDR3 sequence reads CASSWNRDRGHEKLFF.

A word on this clone: The read gets to within 3 residues of the CDR3 end, and the germline J gene fills in the rest. J is TRBJ1-1 and V is TRBV7-9, with D possibly matching TRBD1 (6 bases). Deletions cut 4 bases from V and 1 base from J, with 10 bases between. CDR3 length: 14 residues. Germline-derived CDR1 and CDR2 are SEHNR and FQNEAQ (reference sequence). The part of the CDR3 DNA that was read is TGTGCCAGCAGCTCGGACAGAAAGAACACTGAA. It yields the protein CASSSDRKNTE. The complete CDR3 reads CASSSDRKNTEAFF. Looking up the rest from reference TRBV7-9 and TRBJ1-1 gives the full variable domain: DTGVSQNPRHKITKRGQNVTFRCDPISEHNRLYWYRQTLGQGPEFLTYFQNEAQLEKSRLLSDRFSAERPKGSFSTLEIQRTEQGDSAMYLCASSSDRKNTEAFFGQGTRLTVV.

This clone showed up many times. The read ends 3 residues before the CDR3 terminus; that terminus is restored from the germline J gene. The chain joins TRBV30 to TRBJ1-1; D gene ambiguous. Looked up from germline, CDR1 is GTSNPN and CDR2 is SVGIG (reference sequence). The CDR3 totals 15 residues. V was cut by 0 bases and J by 0 bases, with 11 bases left in between. The CDR3 bases that were read are TGTGCCTGGAGTGTAGGACTCGGCATGAACACTGAA. It translates to CAWSVGLGMNTE. The full-length CDR3 reads as CAWSVGLGMNTEAFF.

About this clone: The read falls 3 residues short of the CDR3 end, and the missing part is taken from the germline J gene. This chain uses TRBV7-2 with TRBJ1-3; the D is unclear. The germline gives CDR1 SGHTA, CDR2 FQGNSA. This CDR3 spans 12 amino acids. V lost 5 bases to trimming and J lost 4 bases, with 6 bases between them. The CDR3 spells CASSRQGNTIYF. CDR3 DNA (partial): TGTGCCAGCAGCCGACAAGGAAACACC.

A remark on this clone: Read coverage stops 3 residues before the CDR3 terminus; the germline J gene supplies the remainder. J is TRBJ1-1 and V is TRBV19; TRBD1 aligns across 12 bases. The CDR3 is 16 amino acids. Per the germline V gene, CDR1 is LNHDA and CDR2 is SQIVND (reference sequence). J was trimmed by 4 bases and V by 3 bases; bases with no gene match: 6. The CDR3 sequence: CASSMGQGAYGTEAFF. CDR3 bases read: TGTGCCAGTAGTATGGGACAGGGGGCCTATGGCACTGAA.

Points on this clone: The read ends 3 residues shy of where the CDR3 ends; the end is completed using the germline J gene. V and J are TRBV7-9 and TRBJ1-5; 7 bases agree with TRBD1. The V and J ends lost 5 bases and 5 bases, in that order; junction bases with no gene match: 9. Germline V gives CDR1 SEHNR, CDR2 FQNEAQ (reference sequence). There are 15 residues in the CDR3. The CDR3 sequence: CASSRNPTGDQPQHF. CDR3 DNA (partial): TGTGCCAGCAGCCGCAACCCTACAGGGGATCAGCCC.

This clone was observed a handful of times. The read terminates 3 residues ahead of where the CDR3 ends, so the germline J gene completes it. This rearrangement joins TRBV6-1 to TRBJ2-7; perhaps TRBD2 as D (6 bases). This CDR3 contains 14 residues. Germline lookup yields CDR1 MNHNS and CDR2 SASEGT. V was shortened by 4 bases and J by 3 bases, with 13 bases between the two germline ends. CDR3: CASSAGGAVYEQYF. CDR3 DNA, as far as it was read: TGTGCCAGCAGTGCCGGAGGGGCAGTCTACGAG.

This clone was seen repeatedly, ten times or more. The read ends 3 residues early relative to the CDR3; the germline J gene fills the gap. This chain connects TRBV2 to TRBJ2-2; the match to TRBD2 covers 12 bases. The length of the CDR3 is 17 residues. With V trimmed by 6 bases and J by 5 bases, 10 bases remained unmatched. CDR1 and CDR2 from the germline V gene are SNHLY and FYNNEI. The CDR3 sequence is CASRNPSGRAWTGELFF. CDR3 DNA, as far as it was read: TGTGCCAGCAGGAACCCTAGCGGGAGGGCCTGGACCGGGGAG.

This clone was picked up many times. The read ends 3 residues before the CDR3 terminus; that terminus is restored from the germline J gene. The chain employs TRBV7-8 and TRBJ2-3, with 8 bases identical to TRBD1. Trimming at V came to 5 bases and at J to 2 bases, leaving 9 bases not matched to a gene. The CDR3 length is 16 residues. Germline V gene data show CDR1 as SGHVS and CDR2 as FQNEAQ. The covered CDR3 bases are TGTGCCAGCAGCATTTACAGGGGGACACTCACAGATACG. This translates into CASSIYRGTLTDT. The complete CDR3 reads CASSIYRGTLTDTQYF. The complete variable domain, with remaining parts taken from reference TRBV7-8 and TRBJ2-3, reads GAGVSQSPRYKVAKRGQDVALRCDPISGHVSLFWYQQALGQGPEFLTYFQNEAQLDKSGLPSDRFFAERPEGSVSTLKIQRTQQEDSAVYLCASSIYRGTLTDTQYFGPGTRLTVL.

This clone was counted between two and nine times. The read ends 3 residues before the CDR3 terminus; that terminus is restored from the germline J gene. This sequence joins TRBV30 and TRBJ2-7; a weak D match, TRBD1 (6 bases). Trimming removed 0 bases at V and 3 bases at J, with 6 bases between. CDR1 GTSNPN and CDR2 SVGIG come from the germline V gene (reference sequence). The CDR3 length is 12 residues. Partial CDR3 DNA: TGTGCCTGGAGTGTACAGGGCTACGAG. It translates to CAWSVQGYE. The CDR3, in full, reads CAWSVQGYEQYF. The full variable domain, its missing parts supplied by reference TRBV30 and TRBJ2-7, is SQTIHQWPATLVQPVGSPLSLECTVEGTSNPNLYWYRQAAGRGLQLLFYSVGIGQISSEVPQNLSASRPQDRQFILSSKKLLLSDSGFYLCAWSVQGYEQYFGPGTRLTVT.

This clone was found a few times. The read terminates 3 residues ahead of where the CDR3 ends, so the germline J gene completes it. The chain recombines TRBV7-2 with TRBJ1-6, with D uncertain. Germline CDR1 and CDR2: SGHTA and FQGNSA. The V end lost 7 bases, the J end lost 5 bases, and 9 bases lay between the germline ends. The length of the CDR3 is 13 residues. The DNA read from the CDR3 is TGTGCCAGCAAGTACAGAAATAATTCACCC. This sequence encodes CASKYRNNSP. In full, the CDR3 reads CASKYRNNSPLHF.

Note on this clone: The CDR3 goes on 3 residues after the read ends, and that part is filled in from the germline J gene. The gene calls are TRBV5-6 and TRBJ1-2; 7 bases fit TRBD1. Germline V gives CDR1 SGHDT, CDR2 YYEEEE. The CDR3 runs to 14 residues. The junction had 7 bases not matched to a gene; V was cut back by 3 bases and J by 5 bases. The covered CDR3 bases are TGTGCCAGCAGCTCGAACAGGGGACAGTATGGC. Protein product: CASSSNRGQYG. The entire CDR3 sequence reads CASSSNRGQYGYTF.

As concerns this clone: The observed sequence ends 3 residues before the CDR3 terminus, with the missing tail filled in from the germline J gene. The J gene is TRBJ1-2, the V gene TRBV7-3; weak D call: TRBD1 (6 bases). Trimming cost V 1 base and J 7 bases, with 10 bases left between them. The CDR3 contains 13 residues. CDR1 and CDR2 from the germline V gene are SGHTA and FQGTGA. The CDR3 region is CASSLIGGAGYTF. CDR3 DNA, as far as it was read: TGTGCCAGCAGCTTAATAGGGGGGGCTGGC.

About this clone itself: The DNA ends 3 residues before the CDR3 does, and the rest of the CDR3 is filled in from the germline J gene. The gene calls are TRBV5-1 and TRBJ2-7; 11 bases line up with TRBD1. The CDR3 contains 14 residues. CDR1 is SGHRS and CDR2 is YFSETQ in the germline V gene. The V and J ends lost 4 bases and 3 bases, in that order; junction bases with no gene match: 3. CDR3 DNA, as far as it was read: TGCGCCAGCAGCGCCGGGACAGGGGGCTACGAG. Translated, it gives CASSAGTGGYE. The CDR3 in full is CASSAGTGGYEQYF. The whole variable domain, remainder taken from reference TRBV5-1 and TRBJ2-7, is KAGVTQTPRYLIKTRGQQVTLSCSPISGHRSVSWYQQTPGQGLQFLFEYFSETQRNKGNFPGRFSGRQFSNSRSEMNVSTLELGDSALYLCASSAGTGGYEQYFGPGTRLTVT.

This clone was observed a few times. Read data end 3 residues before the CDR3 end; the end is taken from the germline J gene. The chain joins TRBV13 to TRBJ1-3; D might be TRBD1 (6 bases). Germline CDR1 is PRHDT and CDR2 is FYEKMQ (reference sequence). The ends were cut back, 2 bases at V and 4 bases at J, with 9 bases in the middle. The CDR3 totals 14 residues. The CDR3 DNA, read in part, is TGTGCCAGCAGCTTAACAGGGATCGGAAACACC. Residues: CASSLTGIGNT. The complete CDR3 reads CASSLTGIGNTIYF.